These 30 T cell receptor beta chains share one sample of origin, sequenced in a study of blood T cell repertoires in COVID-19 (dated by TCRdb to the early 2020s). The library was prepared using the immunoSEQ multiplex PCR assay. TCRdb limited this immuneACCESS table to in-frame rearrangements with V and J called. A share of clones is missing; checked studies link under half to unresolved V genes, and the rest is unexplained. The sample has about 350,000 clones on record, about 88% of them singletons. Together, the top ten hold more than 0.9% of the sample. Sequencing was done on a sample of PBMCs or T cells enriched from blood (not recorded which). The receptors originated from a woman in her thirties who had recovered from COVID-19.

This clone was found a few times. The chain employs TRBV2 and TRBJ1-2; unclear D gene. V was cut by 5 bases and J by 5 bases, with 18 bases left in between. This CDR3 contains 15 residues. Germline values: CDR1 SNHLY, CDR2 FYNNEI. The CDR3 loop is CASSPNLATSYGYTF. The CDR3 DNA sequence: TGTGCCAGCAGTCCCAACCTCGCAACCAGTTATGGCTACACCTTC.

The CDR3 DNA reads TGTGCCAGTTCGAGTGTCGGGGGATCCACTGAAGCTTTCTTT. Residues: CASSSVGGSTEAFF. J is TRBJ1-1 and V is TRBV19; possibly TRBD1 for D (5 bases). CDR1 and CDR2 from the germline V gene are LNHDA and SQIVND (reference sequence). Trimming took off 8 bases at V and 4 bases at J, with 17 bases between the two ends. This CDR3 contains 14 residues.

This clone was picked up one time. The chain employs TRBV7-2 and TRBJ2-2; 13 bases map to TRBD2. This CDR3 has 16 residues. V lost 7 bases and J lost 3; bases outside the gene matches: 5. Germline CDR1 and CDR2: SGHTA and FQGNSA. The CDR3 spells CASKLAGGPYTGELFF. CDR3 in DNA: TGTGCCAGCAAACTAGCGGGGGGGCCGTACACCGGGGAGCTGTTTTTT. The complete variable domain, with remaining parts taken from reference TRBV7-2 and TRBJ2-2, reads GAGVSQSPSNKVTEKGKDVELRCDPISGHTALYWYRQSLGQGLEFLIYFQGNSAPDKSGLPSDRFSAERTGGSVSTLTIQRTQQEDSAVYLCASKLAGGPYTGELFFGEGSRLTVL.

The chain links TRBV3-1 (or the pseudogene TRBV3-2) to TRBJ1-6; 9 nucleotides align to TRBD1. J was trimmed by 8 bases and V by 3 bases; bases with no gene match: 5. This CDR3 spans 15 amino acids. The germline V gene has CDR1 LGHDT and CDR2 YNNKEL (reference sequence). CDR3 bases: TGTGCCAGCAGCCAGTACAGGGGGCAGGATTCACCCCTCCACTTT. Translation gives CASSQYRGQDSPLHF.

This clone was counted between two and nine times. The V gene is TRBV5-1, the J gene TRBJ2-3; D is unresolved. V dropped 2 bases and J dropped 5 bases, with 6 bases sitting between them. Germline V gene sequence: CDR1 SGHRS, CDR2 YFSETQ. The CDR3 is made up of 12 amino acids. CDR3 sequence: CASSFEQDTQYF. CDR3 bases: TGCGCCAGCAGCTTCGAACAAGATACGCAGTATTTT.

DNA for the CDR3: TGTGCCAGCAGCTTAGATTCCAGGGGCACTGAAGCTTTCTTT. This gives the protein CASSLDSRGTEAFF. The rearrangement uses TRBV7-2 and TRBJ1-1; weak D call: TRBD1 (6 bases). The V gene's germline CDR1 is SGHTA and CDR2 FQGNSA. The CDR3 has 14 amino acids. The V and J ends lost 1 base and 4 bases respectively, with 10 bases between them.

The rearrangement uses TRBV5-5 and TRBJ1-2, with 12 bases fitting TRBD1. The V gene's germline CDR1 is SGHKS and CDR2 YYEKEE (reference sequence). The V segment lost 5 bases and the J segment 4 bases; nucleotides outside the gene matches: 12. The CDR3 loop spans 17 amino acids. The CDR3 DNA sequence: TGTGCCAGCAGTCCAGTCCCGGGACAGGGGGCGAGCTATGGCTACACCTTC. Its protein is CASSPVPGQGASYGYTF. Full variable domain (remainder filled in from reference TRBV5-5 and TRBJ1-2): DAGVTQSPTHLIKTRGQQVTLRCSPISGHKSVSWYQQVLGQGPQFIFQYYEKEERGRGNFPDRFSARQFPNYSSELNVNALLLGDSALYLCASSPVPGQGASYGYTFGSGTRLTVV.

The chain joins TRBV5-1 to TRBJ1-5, with 10 nucleotides matching TRBD1. Trimming cost V 4 bases and J 5 bases; bases outside gene matches: 3. Germline CDR1 SGHRS, CDR2 YFSETQ. The CDR3 sequence is 14 residues long. The CDR3: CASSTTGGHQPQHF. Here the CDR3 DNA reads TGCGCCAGCAGCACGACAGGGGGCCATCAGCCCCAGCATTTT.

The genes are TRBV29-1 and TRBJ1-2; a weak D match, TRBD1 (5 bases). Germline-derived CDR1 and CDR2 are SQVTM and ANQGSEA. V lost 4 bases and J 1 base, leaving 10 bases between the germline ends. The CDR3 contains 13 residues. The CDR3 nucleotides read TGCAGCGTTGTACTGACAGATAACTATGGCTACACCTTC. Amino acid sequence: CSVVLTDNYGYTF. Full variable domain (rest looked up from reference TRBV29-1 and TRBJ1-2): SAVISQKPSRDICQRGTSLTIQCQVDSQVTMMFWYRQQPGQSLTLIATANQGSEATYESGFVIDKFPISRPNLTFSTLTVSNMSPEDSSIYLCSVVLTDNYGYTFGSGTRLTVV.

The rearrangement uses TRBV5-1 and TRBJ1-2; 8 bases match TRBD1. CDR3 size: 14 residues. Trimming removed 2 bases from V and 8 bases from J; junction bases left unmatched: 8. The germline gives CDR1 SGHRS, CDR2 YFSETQ. The CDR3 sequence is CASSLSPDRGGYTF. The CDR3, as DNA: TGCGCCAGCAGCTTAAGTCCAGACAGGGGCGGCTACACCTTC.

The V and J genes are TRBV7-6 and TRBJ2-7; 7 bases agree with TRBD1. This CDR3 comprises 16 residues. With V trimmed by 1 base and J by 0 bases, 6 bases remained unmatched. The V gene's germline CDR1 is SGHVS and CDR2 FNYEAQ. As DNA, the CDR3 is TGTGCCAGCAGCTTAGGATGGGGACAGAGCTCCTACGAGCAGTACTTC. Amino acids: CASSLGWGQSSYEQYF.

CDR3 DNA sequence: TGTGCCAGCAGTGAAGACGGGGGGCCGAATTCACCCCTCCACTTT. Its translation is CASSEDGGPNSPLHF. This chain uses TRBV6-1 with TRBJ1-6; possible D gene TRBD1, 6 bases. Germline CDR1 and CDR2: MNHNS and SASEGT. The CDR3 is 15 amino acids. The germline V and J ends were trimmed by 1 base and 7 bases, with 11 bases remaining between them.

This chain joins TRBV7-9 and TRBJ2-7; no definite D call. The germline V and J ends were trimmed by 7 bases and 2 bases, with 21 bases remaining between them. Germline-derived CDR1 and CDR2 are SEHNR and FQNEAQ (reference sequence). This CDR3 spans 16 amino acids. CDR3 bases: TGTGCCAGCACCAAAACTAAAGATACCGCTACCTACGAGCAGTACTTC. Amino acids: CASTKTKDTATYEQYF.

This chain links TRBV6-1 with TRBJ1-5, with D possibly matching TRBD1 (6 bases). V was shortened by 3 bases and J by 0 bases, with 21 bases between the two germline ends. The length of the CDR3 is 19 residues. In germline, CDR1 is MNHNS, CDR2 SASEGT. CDR3 sequence: CASSEERGGHLRSNQPQHF. The CDR3 DNA reads TGTGCCAGCAGTGAGGAGAGGGGGGGACACCTTCGTAGCAATCAGCCCCAGCATTTT.

This clone showed up just once. The V and J genes are TRBV7-8 and TRBJ1-1; 8 nucleotides agree with TRBD1. The V segment lost 4 bases and the J segment 5 bases; nucleotides outside the gene matches: 12. The CDR3 extends over 16 amino acids. In germline, CDR1 is SGHVS, CDR2 FQNEAQ. Here the CDR3 DNA reads TGTGCCAGCAGCTCACAGGGGGTAGATTTTGGGACTGAAGCTTTCTTT. It translates to CASSSQGVDFGTEAFF.

This chain links TRBV19 with TRBJ1-5; D unclear. Germline loops: CDR1 LNHDA, CDR2 SQIVND (reference sequence). Trimming shortened V by 7 bases and J by 1 base, and 14 bases separated the two germline ends. The CDR3 runs 15 residues. The CDR3 DNA is TGTGCCAGTAAGAAGGGAGAGGTCAGCAATCAGCCCCAGCATTTT. Its translation is CASKKGEVSNQPQHF.

V and J are TRBV30 and TRBJ1-1; D uncertain. V was trimmed by 3 bases and J by 7 bases, leaving 21 bases between them. The CDR3 totals 15 residues. The germline gives CDR1 GTSNPN, CDR2 SVGIG (reference sequence). The CDR3 coding sequence is TGTGCCTGGAGCCGATCATACCCTAGTTTAAGTGAAGCTTTCTTT. Translation gives CAWSRSYPSLSEAFF.

The V gene is TRBV29-1, the J gene TRBJ1-2, with TRBD1 identical over 12 bases. Trimming cost V 6 bases and J 8 bases; bases outside gene matches: 7. In germline, CDR1 is SQVTM, CDR2 ANQGSEA. The CDR3 consists of 13 residues. This CDR3 reads CSVSGTGGKGYTF. The CDR3 region has the DNA TGCAGCGTCTCCGGGACAGGGGGCAAAGGCTACACCTTC.

J is TRBJ1-2 and V is TRBV5-6; unclear D gene. V was shortened by 4 bases and J by 0 bases, with 13 bases between the two germline ends. CDR3 size: 15 residues. Germline CDR1 and CDR2: SGHDT and YYEEEE. This chain's CDR3 is CASSPYKRPNYGYTF. DNA of the CDR3: TGTGCCAGCAGCCCCTACAAGCGACCTAACTATGGCTACACCTTC.

This clone was counted ten times or more. V and J are TRBV2 and TRBJ2-2; tentative D call: TRBD1 (6 bases). V shed 5 bases and J shed 6 bases, with 16 bases lying between them. The germline V gene encodes CDR1 SNHLY and CDR2 FYNNEI. The CDR3 is made up of 15 amino acids. DNA for the CDR3: TGTGCCAGCAGTTCAGGGGAGTTAAGCCCCGGGGAGCTGTTTTTT. Translating it yields CASSSGELSPGELFF.

The rearrangement joins TRBV5-6 to TRBJ1-1; D remains unclear. CDR1 and CDR2 from the germline V gene are SGHDT and YYEEEE. The CDR3 is 15 amino acids. With 4 bases removed from V and 2 bases from J, the gap between germline ends came to 15 bases. CDR3 sequence reads: CASSPILTPNTEAFF. The CDR3, as DNA: TGTGCCAGCAGCCCGATCCTGACACCCAACACTGAAGCTTTCTTT.

V is TRBV9 and J is TRBJ1-6, with TRBD1 identical over 10 bases. Germline V gene data show CDR1 as SGDLS and CDR2 as YYNGEE. The CDR3 consists of 16 residues. V was pared by 3 bases and J by 6 bases, with 6 bases of the junction left unmatched. The CDR3 sequence is CASSGGTGDGNSPLHF. The CDR3 nucleotides are TGTGCCAGCAGCGGTGGGACAGGGGATGGTAATTCACCCCTCCACTTT. The full variable domain, in which reference TRBV9 and TRBJ1-6 provide the parts outside the CDR3, is DSGVTQTPKHLITATGQRVTLRCSPRSGDLSVYWYQQSLDQGLQFLIQYYNGEERAKGNILERFSAQQFPDLHSELNLSSLELGDSALYFCASSGGTGDGNSPLHFGNGTRLTVT.

The chain recombines TRBV10-2 with TRBJ2-7; the match to TRBD2 covers 10 bases. This CDR3 region has 15 residues. Trimming removed 6 bases from V and 2 bases from J; junction bases left unmatched: 7. Germline V gene lookup returns CDR1 WSHSY and CDR2 SAAADI. The CDR3 sequence: CASRVAGGSPYEQYF. CDR3 nucleotides: TGCGCCAGCAGGGTAGCGGGGGGTTCCCCCTACGAGCAGTACTTC.

This chain links TRBV19 with TRBJ2-1; maybe TRBD1 (6 bases). The CDR3 is 15 residues long. V lost 4 bases, J lost 4 bases, and 14 bases lay in between. The germline V gene encodes CDR1 LNHDA and CDR2 SQIVND (reference sequence). The CDR3 reads CASSTLQGSYNEQFF. As DNA, the CDR3 is TGTGCCAGTAGTACATTACAGGGTAGTTACAATGAGCAGTTCTTC.

In DNA, the CDR3 is TGTGCCAGCAGTTTATGGGGGGACGGACCCTACGAGCAGTACTTC. This sequence encodes CASSLWGDGPYEQYF. The chain is built from TRBV27 and TRBJ2-7; D is possibly TRBD2 (6 bases). The ends were cut back, 1 base at V and 2 bases at J, with 12 bases in the middle. Per germline, CDR1 MNHEY and CDR2 SMNVEV (reference sequence). This CDR3 contains 15 residues.

The rearrangement links TRBV5-5 to TRBJ2-2, with 7 bases aligning to TRBD1. The CDR3 runs 16 residues. V was pared by 4 bases and J by 1 base, with 7 bases of the junction left unmatched. Looked up from germline, CDR1 is SGHKS and CDR2 is YYEKEE (reference sequence). The CDR3 sequence: CASSRGGGQNTGELFF. DNA of the CDR3: TGTGCCAGCAGCCGAGGGGGCGGTCAGAACACCGGGGAGCTGTTTTTT.

This CDR3 reads CASSQVFPQGASTDTQYF. In DNA, the CDR3 is TGTGCCAGCAGCCAAGTATTTCCCCAGGGGGCGAGCACAGATACGCAGTATTTT. This chain joins TRBV3-1 (or the pseudogene TRBV3-2) and TRBJ2-3; 8 bases line up with TRBD1. Germline values: CDR1 LGHDT, CDR2 YNNKEL (reference sequence). CDR3 length: 18 amino acids. V was pared by 1 base and J by 0 bases, with 9 bases of the junction left unmatched.

In this sample, this clone turned up once. V is TRBV28 and J is TRBJ2-7; D remains unclear. The length of the CDR3 is 12 residues. From germline, CDR1 is MDHEN and CDR2 SYDVKM. Trimming pared 6 bases from V and 5 bases from J, leaving 11 bases between. This CDR3 reads CASSRNSHEQYF. The CDR3 DNA reads as TGTGCCAGCAGCAGGAATTCCCACGAGCAGTACTTC.

The chain is built from TRBV12-3 or TRBV12-4 and TRBJ1-5, with no clear D. The V end was cut by 1 base, the J end by 4 bases, with 5 bases between. This CDR3 region has 13 residues. The CDR3 region has the DNA TGTGCCAGCAGTTTAGACTGGAATCAGCCCCAGCATTTT. This sequence encodes CASSLDWNQPQHF.

This clone was recorded at least ten times. The chain uses TRBV11-2 and TRBJ2-6; TRBD2 might be the D (7 bases). V was trimmed by 8 bases and J by 3 bases, leaving 23 bases between them. CDR1 is SGHAT and CDR2 is FQNNGV in the germline V gene. The length of the CDR3 is 18 residues. The CDR3 loop reads CASLGGGTPLGGANVLTF. The CDR3 bases are TGTGCCAGCCTAGGGGGGGGGACCCCTCTTGGTGGGGCCAACGTCCTGACTTTC. Combining the CDR3 with reference TRBV11-2 and TRBJ2-6 gives the whole variable domain EAGVAQSPRYKIIEKRQSVAFWCNPISGHATLYWYQQILGQGPKLLIQFQNNGVVDDSQLPKDRFSAERLKGVDSTLKIQPAKLEDSAVYLCASLGGGTPLGGANVLTFGAGSRLTVL.